This is a list of T cell receptor beta chains from one sample in a study of Ad26.COV2.S vaccination and SARS-CoV-2 variants. Only in-frame clones appear in the TCRdb table, and some are missing; sequencing was by immunoSEQ multiplex PCR. The sample has about 480,000 clones, roughly 89% seen once. The source was peripheral blood, collected in a trial of Ad26.COV2.S vaccine versus placebo. The source of these receptors is a person between 18 and 65 years old who received the Ad26.COV2.S COVID-19 vaccine or a placebo. Each CDR3 is given with its conserved first and last residue. D genes are given only for firm matches.

CDR3 protein,V gene,J gene,D gene,CDR3 length
CASSFRGLRFNEQFF,TRBV28,TRBJ2-1,-,15
CASSLSRDGYTF,TRBV5-1,TRBJ1-2,-,12
CASSLYAGGRHNEQFF,TRBV5-4,TRBJ2-1,TRBD2,16
CASSSSIRGALETQYF,TRBV28,TRBJ2-5,-,16
CASSYFETQYF,TRBV6-5,TRBJ2-5,-,11
CSVGLSGGSAGGYTF,TRBV29-1,TRBJ1-2,-,15
CAWSVDISRAETQYF,TRBV30,TRBJ2-5,-,15
CASSLELGGTDTQYF,TRBV28,TRBJ2-3,-,15
CASSFRGGETQYF,TRBV11-3,TRBJ2-5,TRBD2,13
CASSSGVYEQYF,TRBV6-5,TRBJ2-7,-,12
CASSSILDTEAFF,TRBV5-1,TRBJ1-1,-,13
CASSLQQGNTEAFF,TRBV28,TRBJ1-1,-,14
CASSLGAGGGGETQYF,TRBV19,TRBJ2-5,TRBD2,16
CATSSEAGLGAEAFF,TRBV24-1,TRBJ1-1,-,15
CASSLGTGFANTEAFF,TRBV7-2,TRBJ1-1,-,16
CAIMGEVNTEAFF,TRBV10-3,TRBJ1-1,-,13
CASSLSGATEAFF,TRBV12-3/TRBV12-4,TRBJ1-1,-,13
CASSRGLVDTQYF,TRBV19,TRBJ2-3,TRBD1,13
CASSLLKPADEQFF,TRBV6-5,TRBJ2-1,-,14
CASSQGSGRTGELFF,TRBV3-1/TRBV3-2,TRBJ2-2,-,15
CASSLLNRVEFGYTF,TRBV5-6,TRBJ1-2,-,15
CASSLERPSDWYNEQFF,TRBV5-1,TRBJ2-1,-,17
CASRPKGTAYEQYF,TRBV2,TRBJ2-7,TRBD1,14
CASSHDWSLRGEQYF,TRBV4-3,TRBJ2-7,-,15
CASSDTGPPEKLFF,TRBV28,TRBJ1-4,-,14
CASSGLSPNVLTF,TRBV25-1,TRBJ2-6,-,13
CASSPGRTYEQYF,TRBV12-3/TRBV12-4,TRBJ2-7,TRBD2,13
CASSLGSGTDTQYF,TRBV6-4,TRBJ2-3,-,14
CASSTGQGTGELFF,TRBV19,TRBJ2-2,TRBD1,14
CASRDRVVWTEAFF,TRBV28,TRBJ1-1,TRBD1,14
CASSVVGAGQPQHF,TRBV6-2/TRBV6-3,TRBJ1-5,-,14
CASSSDSEETQYF,TRBV6-2/TRBV6-3,TRBJ2-5,-,13
CASSFFSVQETQYF,TRBV5-1,TRBJ2-5,-,14
CASSLAATGGGNTIYF,TRBV7-2,TRBJ1-3,TRBD1,16
CAWSGTSVGEQYF,TRBV30,TRBJ2-7,TRBD2,13
CASSLAGERQYF,TRBV7-2,TRBJ2-7,-,12
CAISDPGATYNEQFF,TRBV10-3,TRBJ2-1,-,15